A selection of T cell receptor beta chains follows, all from one sample in a study of CD8 T cells in ankylosing spondylitis. TCRdb re-analysed the 5' RACE reads in MiXCR, keeping a single row per CDR3 protein. Of 250,000 to 350,000 distinct CDR3 sequences in the sample, under 25% were seen once. Sequenced sample: blood, either unsorted or a sorted T cell fraction (not recorded which). The receptors originated from a female donor with ankylosing spondylitis or in good health (not recorded which). The CDR3 runs from the conserved cysteine through the conserved F or W. The D gene is left open where the match is weak. A row's size may be missing; if present it is once, few, many or a size class.

cdr3_aa cdr3_nt clone_size v_call d_call j_call
CASSQKETQYF TGTGCCAGCAGCCAAAAAGAGACCCAGTACTTC many TRBV7-2 . TRBJ2-5
CASSQGLAEIGYEQYF TGCGCCAGCAGCCAAGGTCTAGCGGAAATAGGCTACGAGCAGTACTTC few TRBV4-3 TRBD2 TRBJ2-7
CASSYWKGSGNTIYF TGTGCCAGCAGTTACTGGAAAGGCTCTGGAAACACCATATATTTT few TRBV6-5 . TRBJ1-3
CAISESVRQPNSPLHF TGTGCCATCAGTGAGTCGGTGAGACAGCCGAATTCACCCCTCCACTTT . TRBV10-3 . TRBJ1-6
CSVEGLQGNTQYF TGCAGCGTTGAGGGGCTACAAGGGAATACGCAGTATTTT many TRBV29-1 . TRBJ2-3
CATSDRTGTKETQYF TGTGCCACCAGTGATCGGACAGGGACCAAAGAGACCCAGTACTTC . TRBV24-1 TRBD1 TRBJ2-5
CASSLDHYGGYTF TGTGCCAGCAGCCTTGACCACTATGGGGGCTACACCTTC few TRBV7-9 . TRBJ1-2
CASSTPSNSQYF TGTGCCAGCAGTACCCCGAGTAACTCGCAGTATTTT many TRBV12-3/TRBV12-4 . TRBJ2-3
CASSFGGDTEAFF TGCGCCAGCAGCTTCGGCGGTGACACTGAAGCTTTCTTT few TRBV5-1 . TRBJ1-1
CASSSRTRPPYEQYF TGTGCCAGCAGTTCTAGGACTCGACCACCCTACGAGCAGTACTTC . TRBV6-5 . TRBJ2-7
CSARSGTGTYNEQFF TGCAGTGCTCGATCCGGGACAGGGACCTACAATGAGCAGTTCTTC . TRBV20-1 TRBD1 TRBJ2-1
CASSYSWGRKLFF TGTGCCAGCAGTTACTCGTGGGGGCGGAAACTGTTTTTT many TRBV6-5 . TRBJ1-4
CASSFLAGGRPGEQYF TGTGCCAGCAGCTTTTTAGCGGGAGGCCGACCGGGGGAGCAGTACTTC . TRBV5-5 TRBD2 TRBJ2-7
CASSYSTATDTQYF TGTGCCAGCAGTTACTCGACAGCGACAGATACGCAGTATTTT many TRBV6-5 . TRBJ2-3
CASRKEGLADPSDEQFF TGTGCCAGCAGGAAGGAGGGCTTAGCGGACCCCTCGGATGAGCAGTTCTTC . TRBV12-3/TRBV12-4 . TRBJ2-1
CASSLGSSGSLYNEQFF TGTGCCAGCAGCTTAGGGTCTAGCGGGAGCCTATACAATGAGCAGTTCTTC . TRBV7-3 TRBD2 TRBJ2-1
CASSYDTWDSYEQYF TGTGCCAGCAGTTATGACACCTGGGACTCCTACGAGCAGTACTTC . TRBV12-3/TRBV12-4 . TRBJ2-7
CASSRTFADTQYF TGCGCCAGCAGCCGTACATTTGCAGATACGCAGTATTTT . TRBV4-3 . TRBJ2-3
CASSKNLAVEQYF TGTGCCAGCAGCAAAAACCTAGCGGTTGAGCAGTACTTC . TRBV2 TRBD2 TRBJ2-7
CASSYSPGNTPEEEQFF TGTGCCAGCAGTTACTCCCCGGGAAACACCCCGGAGGAGGAGCAGTTCTTC . TRBV6-2/TRBV6-3 . TRBJ2-1
CASSLQGYTEAFF TGTGCCAGCAGCCTACAGGGATACACTGAAGCTTTCTTT many TRBV14 . TRBJ1-1
CASSARSSRGGYTF TGTGCCAGCAGTGCCAGGTCGAGCAGGGGTGGCTACACCTTC few TRBV6-1 . TRBJ1-2
CATLPAETQYF TGTGCCACCCTACCTGCAGAGACCCAGTACTTC few TRBV6-5 . TRBJ2-5
CATRGHTGELFF TGTGCCACCCGCGGGCACACCGGGGAGCTGTTTTTT . TRBV24-1 . TRBJ2-2
CASSPAGRFGNEQFF TGTGCCAGCTCCCCAGCGGGAAGATTTGGCAATGAGCAGTTCTTC . TRBV18 TRBD2 TRBJ2-1
CASSLESWDIQYF TGTGCCAGCAGCTTGGAGAGTTGGGACATTCAGTACTTC . TRBV5-6 . TRBJ2-4
CASSVDHTGKQYF TGTGCCAGCTCTGTGGACCACACGGGAAAGCAGTACTTC few TRBV7-9 . TRBJ2-7
CASSEEARLELFF TGTGCCAGCAGTGAAGAGGCGCGACTAGAGTTGTTCTTC . TRBV6-1 . TRBJ2-1
CASSQDRPGGVETQYF TGCGCCAGCAGCCAAGATCGTCCTGGGGGCGTAGAGACCCAGTACTTC . TRBV4-3 . TRBJ2-5
CRPRGAYGYTF TGCAGGCCTAGGGGGGCCTATGGCTACACCTTC many TRBV20-1 . TRBJ1-2